These 9 T cell receptor beta chains share one sample of origin, sequenced in a study of human T cells and chemical hapten exposure. TCRdb itself ran the RACE reads through MiXCR, one entry per CDR3 protein. The profile shows under 300,000 distinct CDR3 sequences, 7.5% to 8% of them singletons. Time point: pre-sensitization, week 0. Treatment specified: therapeutic diphenylcyclopropenone sensitization with weekly scalp DPC. The source was whole blood, collected in connection with sensitization to the hapten diphenylcyclopropenone (DPC). The receptors stem from a man aged 18 to 30 with alopecia areata. Some clones in this sample may be carry-over from other donors' samples.

The genes are TRBV4-3 and TRBJ2-7, with 9 bases lining up with TRBD1. This CDR3 spans 14 amino acids. V shed 5 bases and J 3 bases; nucleotides not matched to a gene: 5. Per germline, CDR1 LGHNA and CDR2 YSLEER. CDR3 in DNA: TGCGCCAGCAGCTGGCGGACAGGGGACTACGAGCAGTACTTC. It encodes CASSWRTGDYEQYF.

The gene calls are TRBV7-2 and TRBJ2-3; TRBD2 aligns across 8 bases. V lost 3 bases to trimming and J lost 3 bases; unmatched junction nucleotides: 8. Germline V gives CDR1 SGHTA, CDR2 FQGNSA. The CDR3 totals 16 residues. CDR3 region: CASSFRGGPRTDTQYF. CDR3 sequence (DNA): TGTGCCAGCAGCTTCCGGGGGGGCCCCCGGACAGATACGCAGTATTTT. The complete variable domain, with remaining parts taken from reference TRBV7-2 and TRBJ2-3, reads GAGVSQSPSNKVTEKGKDVELRCDPISGHTALYWYRQSLGQGLEFLIYFQGNSAPDKSGLPSDRFSAERTGGSVSTLTIQRTQQEDSAVYLCASSFRGGPRTDTQYFGPGTRLTVL.

The chain recombines TRBV7-2 with TRBJ1-1, with D tentatively TRBD1 (5 bases). The germline gives CDR1 SGHTA, CDR2 FQGNSA. This CDR3 spans 15 amino acids. The V and J ends lost 5 bases and 2 bases respectively, with 15 bases between them. The CDR3 is CASSPNRNINTEAFF. CDR3 sequence (DNA): TGTGCCAGCAGCCCTAACAGGAACATTAACACTGAAGCTTTCTTT.

V is TRBV12-3 or TRBV12-4 and J is TRBJ2-4, with unresolved D. The CDR3 is 11 residues long. Trimming removed 2 bases from V and 6 bases from J, with 2 bases in between. The DNA of the CDR3 is TGTGCCAGCAGTTTACTAAACATTCAGTACTTC. Its protein product is CASSLLNIQYF.

V and J are TRBV7-6 and TRBJ2-1, with 15 bases that match TRBD2. Losses at the gene ends were 5 bases for V and 7 bases for J; bases not matched to a gene: 6. The CDR3 sequence is 16 residues long. Per germline, CDR1 SGHVS and CDR2 FNYEAQ. CDR3 amino acids: CASSPGLAGGGNEQFF. The CDR3 DNA reads as TGTGCCAGCAGCCCGGGACTAGCGGGGGGAGGAAATGAGCAGTTCTTC.

This clonotype was detected ten times or more. This chain links TRBV20-1 with TRBJ2-4; TRBD1 aligns across 8 bases. The length of the CDR3 is 15 residues. Germline loops: CDR1 DFQATT, CDR2 SNEGSKA (reference sequence). Germline trimming cut 6 bases from V and 3 bases from J; bases unmatched to any gene: 10. In nucleotides, the CDR3 is TGCAGTGCCCGCAGGGGGCGTATGGGCAAAAACATTCAGTACTTC. This encodes CSARRGRMGKNIQYF.

Ten or more counts support this clonotype. V is TRBV4-3 and J is TRBJ2-3; D is undetermined. The CDR3 spans 15 residues. Germline CDR1 reads LGHNA; CDR2 reads YSLEER. V was trimmed by 2 bases and J by 0 bases, leaving 9 bases between them. CDR3 DNA sequence: TGCGCCAGCAGCCAAAATTCCCGTAGCACAGATACGCAGTATTTT. Protein sequence: CASSQNSRSTDTQYF.

In its sample, this clonotype was seen a few times. The chain joins TRBV11-1 to TRBJ2-1, with 8 bases that match TRBD2. Trimming removed 6 bases from V and 6 bases from J; junction bases left unmatched: 7. CDR1 is SGHAT, CDR2 FQDESV, per germline (reference sequence). The CDR3 sequence is 14 residues long. CDR3 protein: CASRDSGTSNEQFF. The CDR3 DNA is TGTGCCAGCAGGGACTCCGGGACTAGCAATGAGCAGTTCTTC.

This clonotype was counted between two and nine times. V gene TRBV20-1 combines with J gene TRBJ2-4; D remains ambiguous. Germline CDR1 reads DFQATT; CDR2 reads SNEGSKA (reference sequence). CDR3 length: 13 residues. V was shortened by 6 bases and J by 0 bases, with 9 bases between the two germline ends. CDR3 sequence (DNA): TGCAGTGCCACCCCCATAGCCAAAAACATTCAGTACTTC. Translating gives CSATPIAKNIQYF.